The entry below describes one TCR beta chain. This clonotype was found many times. Its antigen specificity is not known. No quality values exist for individual bases; no much larger clone is one base distant. Every patient had bone marrow sampled at the time of active disease. Bone marrow mononuclear cells were isolated by Ficoll-Hypaque density gradient centrifugation. Myeloma plasma cells were removed and CD138-negative cells were collected by negative selection after labeling with CD138 magnetic microbeads on a MACS separator. Purity of the isolated cells was checked by flow cytometry on an Attune NxT using CD138 antibodies. Total RNA was extracted with TRIzol reagent and quantified with a NanoDrop spectrophotometer. Paired RNA-seq and IR-seq were performed on the CD138-negative bone marrow sample of each patient. This entry is derived from a study of read filtering for tumor transcriptome and immune sequencing (dated by TCRdb to between 2020 and 2021). A note on the overall study: The cohort had around 18 male and 14 female patients with a mean age of roughly 62 years, ranging from roughly 45 to 85. By revised international staging, eight or nine patients were R-ISS I, under 20 were R-ISS II and over five were R-ISS III. TCR-region mapped reads per sample ranged from about 3.5 to 10.27 million with IR-seq versus only about 75 to 1,400 with RNA-seq. TCR repertoires obtained by targeted immune repertoire sequencing and by bulk whole-transcriptome sequencing performed on the same bone marrow samples were compared. As a main aim, a read-filtering strategy for immune repertoire data was addressed, with the specific question being whether clonotypes supported by a single read should be removed. After DNase treatment, whole-transcriptome libraries were prepared with the TruSeq RNA Access Library Prep Kit. What the work shows at the level of the full study, not this receptor alone: When single-read clonotypes were removed, the proportions of shared clonotypes in IR-seq and RNA-seq correlated more strongly. Rather than purified T cells, the sorted CD138-negative fraction was a mixed bone marrow immune population. Compared with RNA-seq, IR-seq captured clonotypes at much greater depth and more reliably, and a smaller IR-seq throughput was enough to identify most of the shared clonotypes. In IR-seq, single-read clonotypes were approximately 82% of clonotypes but around 3.6% of total reads; in RNA-seq they were about 70% of clonotypes and roughly 42% of reads.

The CDR3 spans 12 residues, from the cysteine through the phenylalanine. The retained sequence is limited to the CDR3, 36 bases, with the frame set at the first base. CDR1 and CDR2, looked up from the germline V gene, are SGHRS and YFSETQ. V is cut by 0 bases and J by 10 bases, and the space between the germline ends is 10 bases. Starting from around 400 ng RNA, TCR libraries were constructed with the Immunoverse kit using molecular barcoded adaptors that cover the alpha/delta and beta/gamma chains. TCR library preparation was performed with the same RNA that was used for transcriptome sequencing. An Illumina HiSeq 4000 with 2 x 150 cycles was used to sequence the TCR libraries. Per the original workflow: Using MiXCR, which included quality filtering and error correction, TCR reads were aligned to human V, D, J and C references and then assembled into CDR3 clonotypes. The tcR package in R was used for analysis of clonotype counts and gene usage diversity. Raw mapping reads were checked after the RNA-seq reads had been mapped by STAR aligner version 2.5.3a onto the human GRCh37 genome. To test how sequencing depth affects detected clonotypes, IR-seq fastq files were randomly downsampled with Seqtk 1.3. TCRdb took the public reads, trimmed them with fastp at Q25, ran MiXCR for clone calling and kept in-frame beta chains. One record per CDR3 amino acid sequence lists the most common genes and DNA. TCRdb assigned the V and J calls; the authors' analysis was not used. The sample table records tens of thousands of distinct CDR3 sequences; roughly a fifth of these occur just once. The ten top clones hold roughly 11% of the sample.

Sample: a population of CD138-negative cells sorted from bone marrow. Read against the paper, the sample's cell subset or site label means: bone marrow mononuclear cells depleted of CD138+ plasma/myeloma cells by negative magnetic selection. This TCR was recovered from a donor aged 40 or older with multiple myeloma. The V and J segments used are TRBV5-1 and TRBJ1-1; the D gene identity is not certain. The CDR3 has the sequence CASSLGGRPAFF. The base sequence is TGCGCCAGCAGCTTGGGAGGGCGCCCAGCTTTCTTT.